The 30 T cell receptor beta chains below come from one sample, sequenced in a study of cytomegalovirus exposure and HLA in healthy donors. Both 60 Vbeta primers and 13 Jbeta primers went into the PCR. The repertoire was sequenced with immunoSEQ multiplex PCR; TCRdb's copy has only in-frame clones and lacks some. The sample lists 70,000 to 95,000 clones, about 78% seen once, with under 1.2% in the top ten. Sequencing was performed on PBMCs. The receptor set was obtained from a male donor in good health and CMV-seronegative.

The chain has TRBV27 and TRBJ1-4; 7 bases line up with TRBD1. J was trimmed by 0 bases and V by 4 bases; bases with no gene match: 5. The CDR3 has 16 residues. Germline-derived CDR1 and CDR2 are MNHEY and SMNVEV (reference sequence). The CDR3 here is CASSSWTGPTNEKLFF. The CDR3, as DNA: TGTGCCAGCAGTTCCTGGACAGGCCCAACTAATGAAAAACTGTTTTTT.

For this clone: A junction boundary mismatches the germline segment, possibly from a read error. The genes are TRBV6-1 and TRBJ1-5, with D possibly TRBD1 on 6 matching bases. Germline-derived CDR1 and CDR2 are MNHNS and SASEGT. The length of the CDR3 is 15 residues. Here the CDR3 reads CASSSGGAPNQPQNF. The CDR3 DNA reads as TGTGCCAGCAGTTCTGGGGGCGCGCCCAATCAGCCCCAGAATTTT.

The chain recombines TRBV4-1 with TRBJ1-1, with D perhaps matching TRBD1 (5 bases). The V end was cut by 3 bases, the J end by 13 bases, with 15 bases between. This CDR3 region has 12 residues. Germline V gene data show CDR1 as MGHRA and CDR2 as YSYEKL. The chain's CDR3 is CASSQFGGKVFF. The CDR3 DNA reads TGCGCCAGCAGCCAGTTCGGGGGAAAAGTTTTCTTT.

This clone was seen only once. This rearrangement joins TRBV7-8 to TRBJ2-3, with D unresolved. This CDR3 spans 13 amino acids. The germline V gene has CDR1 SGHVS and CDR2 FQNEAQ. V lost 1 base, J lost 5 bases, and 7 bases lay in between. CDR3 nucleotide sequence: TGTGCCAGCAGCTTAGGAGCCTTAGATACGCAGTATTTT. Translation: CASSLGALDTQYF.

This CDR3 is CASSSTSGGVWETQYF. For the CDR3, the DNA is TGTGCCAGCAGCTCCACTAGCGGGGGGGTCTGGGAGACCCAGTACTTC. The chain links TRBV7-2 to TRBJ2-5; TRBD2 agrees at 13 bases. Germline CDR1 SGHTA, CDR2 FQGNSA. The CDR3 is 16 residues long. V lost 4 bases and J lost 5; bases outside the gene matches: 7. The whole variable domain, remainder taken from reference TRBV7-2 and TRBJ2-5, is GAGVSQSPSNKVTEKGKDVELRCDPISGHTALYWYRQSLGQGLEFLIYFQGNSAPDKSGLPSDRFSAERTGGSVSTLTIQRTQQEDSAVYLCASSSTSGGVWETQYFGPGTRLLVL.

The chain recombines TRBV7-6 with TRBJ1-1; no clear D gene. Germline V gives CDR1 SGHVS, CDR2 FNYEAQ. CDR3 length: 14 amino acids. The ends were cut back, 1 base at V and 6 bases at J, with 12 bases in the middle. DNA of the CDR3: TGTGCCAGCAGCTTAGGGAGGGTTGCCGCTGAAGCTTTCTTT. Its translation is CASSLGRVAAEAFF.

In its sample, this clone was seen a few times. CDR3 sequence reads: CASSLDIRDTQYF. DNA of the CDR3: TGTGCCAGCAGCTTAGATATCAGGGATACGCAGTATTTT. The J gene is TRBJ2-3, the V gene TRBV11-2; no reliable D call. Germline-derived CDR1 and CDR2 are SGHAT and FQNNGV. Trimming removed 0 bases at V and 6 bases at J, with 7 bases between. This CDR3 comprises 13 residues.

J is TRBJ1-1 and V is TRBV5-1, with D possibly TRBD1 on 5 matching bases. Deletions cut 4 bases from V and 1 base from J, with 14 bases between. CDR3 size: 15 residues. Germline CDR1 reads SGHRS; CDR2 reads YFSETQ. The CDR3 bases are TGCGCCAGCAGCAAGACCTGGGGGGGGAACACTGAAGCTTTCTTT. Protein sequence: CASSKTWGGNTEAFF.

The CDR3: CASSLITEAFF. DNA of the CDR3: TGTGCCAGCAGCCTAATTACTGAAGCTTTCTTT. The chain has TRBV7-9 and TRBJ1-1; no reliable D call. Germline lookup yields CDR1 SEHNR and CDR2 FQNEAQ (reference sequence). V lost 5 bases and J 5 bases, leaving 6 bases between the germline ends. The CDR3 runs to 11 residues.

This clone was picked up one time. The V and J genes are TRBV19 and TRBJ2-7; 8 bases are a match to TRBD2. The V gene's germline CDR1 is LNHDA and CDR2 SQIVND (reference sequence). J lost 9 bases, V lost 6 bases, and 16 bases had no gene match. The CDR3 extends over 15 amino acids. CDR3 nucleotides: TGTGCCAGTAGCCAAGACCCGGGAGGGGTTTTATTGCAGTACTTC. Its protein product is CASSQDPGGVLLQYF. The entire variable domain, with the rest obtained from reference TRBV19 and TRBJ2-7, is as follows: DGGITQSPKYLFRKEGQNVTLSCEQNLNHDAMYWYRQDPGQGLRLIYYSQIVNDFQKGDIAEGYSVSREKKESFPLTVTSAQKNPTAFYLCASSQDPGGVLLQYFGPGTRLTVT.

The V call is TRBV6-6, the J call TRBJ1-6; 7 nucleotides line up with TRBD1. The CDR3 consists of 13 residues. The V segment lost 5 bases and the J segment 11 bases; nucleotides outside the gene matches: 6. Germline lookup yields CDR1 MNHNY and CDR2 SVGAGI (reference sequence). The CDR3 loop is CASSVRDRAPLHF. The DNA of the CDR3 is TGTGCCAGCAGTGTCCGGGACAGAGCACCCCTCCACTTT.

This chain connects TRBV29-1 to TRBJ1-1; D perhaps matches TRBD1 (5 bases). The germline V gene encodes CDR1 SQVTM and CDR2 ANQGSEA. Trimming shortened V by 4 bases and J by 5 bases, and 14 bases separated the two germline ends. The length of the CDR3 is 13 residues. In DNA form, the CDR3 reads TGCAGCGTTGTTACTGGGGCGCGGACTGAAGCTTTCTTT. Its protein is CSVVTGARTEAFF.

Concerning this clone itself: This sample includes further DNA sequences coding for the same CDR3. The V gene is TRBV6-1, the J gene TRBJ2-7; D perhaps matches TRBD2 (6 bases). This CDR3 spans 13 amino acids. From germline, CDR1 is MNHNS and CDR2 SASEGT. The ends were cut back, 9 bases at V and 7 bases at J, with 19 bases in the middle. CDR3 DNA sequence: TGTGCCAGTTCCGGGACGGGGGTGCGTGAGCAGTACTTC. Its protein product is CASSGTGVREQYF.

This rearrangement joins TRBV25-1 to TRBJ1-6; perhaps TRBD1 as D (5 bases). V was trimmed by 3 bases and J by 7 bases, leaving 10 bases between them. CDR3 length: 14 amino acids. Germline values: CDR1 MGHDK, CDR2 SYGVNS. CDR3 residues: CASSEIGGNSPLHF. The CDR3 nucleotides are TGTGCCAGCAGTGAGATCGGGGGGAATTCACCCCTCCACTTT.

The chain recombines TRBV5-1 with TRBJ2-3; a possible D gene is TRBD1 (6 bases). The CDR3 runs 15 residues. Trimming cost V 0 bases and J 4 bases, with 12 bases left between them. CDR1 and CDR2 from the germline V gene are SGHRS and YFSETQ. The DNA of the CDR3 is TGCGCCAGCAGCTTGGCAAACAGGGACGCAGATACGCAGTATTTT. Residues: CASSLANRDADTQYF.

This chain connects TRBV6-1 to TRBJ2-7, with D perhaps TRBD1 (5 bases). Germline lookup yields CDR1 MNHNS and CDR2 SASEGT. The V gene lost 4 bases and the J gene lost 7 bases, with 20 bases spanning the gap. The CDR3 covers 15 residues. CDR3 nucleotide sequence: TGTGCCAGCAGTGGGGGCAGCCAAGGGCTGGGGGAGCAGTACTTC. Its protein product is CASSGGSQGLGEQYF.

This clone was recorded once. This rearrangement joins TRBV7-9 to TRBJ2-3; 7 bases align to TRBD2. Per germline, CDR1 SEHNR and CDR2 FQNEAQ (reference sequence). The CDR3 length is 16 residues. J lost 0 bases, V lost 3 bases, and 6 bases had no gene match. CDR3 in DNA: TGTGCCAGCAGCTTGACTCTAGCGGCTAGCACAGATACGCAGTATTTT. This gives the protein CASSLTLAASTDTQYF.

This chain uses TRBV7-6 with TRBJ2-7, with a tentative D call TRBD1 (6 bases). In germline, CDR1 is SGHVS, CDR2 FNYEAQ. The CDR3 is made up of 12 amino acids. Trimming pared 5 bases from V and 6 bases from J, leaving 11 bases between. CDR3 sequence reads: CASSITGTEQYF. As DNA, the CDR3 is TGTGCCAGCAGCATTACAGGGACCGAGCAGTACTTC.

This clone has a handful of counts. V is TRBV6-5 and J is TRBJ1-3, with D perhaps matching TRBD1 (5 bases). Trimming shortened V by 7 bases and J by 1 base, and 11 bases separated the two germline ends. The CDR3 sequence is 14 residues long. CDR1 is MNHEY, CDR2 SVGAGI, per germline. For the CDR3, the DNA is TGTGCCAGCAAAACCGGGGGGTCTGGAAACACCATATATTTT. This sequence encodes CASKTGGSGNTIYF.

This clone was observed a single time. The CDR3 DNA reads as TGCGCCAGCAGCATTTCCGGACTAGCGGTGCAAGAGACCCAGTACTTC. As protein: CASSISGLAVQETQYF. This chain joins TRBV5-1 and TRBJ2-5; 10 positions match TRBD2. Germline-derived CDR1 and CDR2 are SGHRS and YFSETQ. The V and J ends lost 4 bases and 2 bases, in that order; junction bases with no gene match: 8. The CDR3 length is 16 residues.

The rearrangement uses TRBV6-6 and TRBJ2-1; D may be TRBD1 (6 bases). The length of the CDR3 is 12 residues. Germline loops: CDR1 MNHNY, CDR2 SVGAGI (reference sequence). The V gene lost 6 bases and the J gene lost 6 bases, with 9 bases spanning the gap. The CDR3 DNA reads TGTGCCAGCAGCGTGGACAGCAATGAGCAGTTCTTC. It is translated as CASSVDSNEQFF.

This chain links TRBV18 with TRBJ1-6; D possibly corresponds to TRBD1 (6 bases). The V end lost 4 bases, the J end lost 6 bases, and 13 bases lay between the germline ends. CDR3 size: 15 residues. Germline assignment: CDR1 KGHSH and CDR2 LQKENI. The CDR3 is CASSLEQGFNSPLHF. The CDR3 DNA follows: TGTGCCAGCTCACTTGAACAGGGATTTAATTCACCCCTCCACTTT.

This chain connects TRBV11-2 to TRBJ1-3; TRBD1 matches at 7 bases. Trimming cost V 5 bases and J 2 bases; bases outside gene matches: 6. The CDR3 is made up of 15 amino acids. The V gene's germline CDR1 is SGHAT and CDR2 FQNNGV. Written as DNA, the CDR3 is TGTGCCAGCAGCCCTGGACAGGTGACTGGAAACACCATATATTTT. Encoded protein: CASSPGQVTGNTIYF.

V gene TRBV6-6 combines with J gene TRBJ2-3, with D possibly TRBD1 on 6 matching bases. The CDR3 totals 15 residues. V gave up 0 bases and J gave up 1 base, with 8 bases separating them. CDR1 and CDR2 from the germline V gene are MNHNY and SVGAGI (reference sequence). Here the CDR3 reads CASSYSYRGTDTQYF. The CDR3 nucleotides read TGTGCCAGCAGTTACTCATACAGGGGCACAGATACGCAGTATTTT.

The rearrangement links TRBV9 to TRBJ1-3; D gene ambiguous. The germline V gene has CDR1 SGDLS and CDR2 YYNGEE. Trimming cost V 2 bases and J 0 bases, with 6 bases left between them. The CDR3 runs 14 residues. The CDR3 DNA sequence: TGTGCCAGCAGCGTCGTCAGCTCTGGAAACACCATATATTTT. Its translation is CASSVVSSGNTIYF. Using reference TRBV9 and TRBJ1-3 for the parts outside the CDR3, the full variable domain is DSGVTQTPKHLITATGQRVTLRCSPRSGDLSVYWYQQSLDQGLQFLIQYYNGEERAKGNILERFSAQQFPDLHSELNLSSLELGDSALYFCASSVVSSGNTIYFGEGSWLTVV.

CDR3 nucleotide sequence: TGTGCCAGCAGTGTGAGACTAGCGAGCACAGATACGCAGTATTTT. This codes for CASSVRLASTDTQYF. This chain links TRBV2 with TRBJ2-3, with 8 bases aligning to TRBD2. The CDR3 is 15 amino acids. Germline V CDR1 and CDR2: SNHLY, FYNNEI. V lost 4 bases and J lost 0; bases outside the gene matches: 3.

The genes are TRBV7-2 and TRBJ1-1; TRBD1 agrees at 7 bases. This CDR3 region has 14 residues. CDR1 and CDR2 from the germline V gene are SGHTA and FQGNSA. V lost 1 base to trimming and J lost 1 base; unmatched junction nucleotides: 0. The CDR3 DNA sequence: TGTGCCAGCAGCTTAGAGGGGGCGAACACTGAAGCTTTCTTT. Translated, it gives CASSLEGANTEAFF.

This clone was detected a few times. V gene TRBV27 combines with J gene TRBJ1-2; a possible D gene is TRBD1 (5 bases). In germline, CDR1 is MNHEY, CDR2 SMNVEV (reference sequence). This CDR3 has 15 residues. Deletions cut 3 bases from V and 3 bases from J, with 14 bases between. CDR3 bases: TGTGCCAGCAGTTTGATGGGGTCGGGGGACTATGGCTACACCTTC. This translates into CASSLMGSGDYGYTF.

The chain uses TRBV7-2 and TRBJ1-5; 11 bases match TRBD1. CDR3 size: 18 residues. V dropped 5 bases and J dropped 7; count of bases not matched to a gene: 16. The germline gives CDR1 SGHTA, CDR2 FQGNSA. In nucleotides, the CDR3 is TGTGCCAGCAGCCCTTCGGTCAGGACAGGGGGCTTAGGGCAGCCCCAGCATTTT. Its translation: CASSPSVRTGGLGQPQHF. The full variable domain, its missing parts supplied by reference TRBV7-2 and TRBJ1-5, is GAGVSQSPSNKVTEKGKDVELRCDPISGHTALYWYRQSLGQGLEFLIYFQGNSAPDKSGLPSDRFSAERTGGSVSTLTIQRTQQEDSAVYLCASSPSVRTGGLGQPQHFGDGTRLSIL.

The chain combines TRBV4-1 with TRBJ1-4; D call uncertain. This CDR3 spans 14 amino acids. Per the germline V gene, CDR1 is MGHRA and CDR2 is YSYEKL. V was cut by 2 bases and J by 5 bases, with 9 bases left in between. This chain's CDR3 is CASSQRELNEKLFF. DNA of the CDR3: TGCGCCAGCAGCCAAAGGGAGTTAAATGAAAAACTGTTTTTT.